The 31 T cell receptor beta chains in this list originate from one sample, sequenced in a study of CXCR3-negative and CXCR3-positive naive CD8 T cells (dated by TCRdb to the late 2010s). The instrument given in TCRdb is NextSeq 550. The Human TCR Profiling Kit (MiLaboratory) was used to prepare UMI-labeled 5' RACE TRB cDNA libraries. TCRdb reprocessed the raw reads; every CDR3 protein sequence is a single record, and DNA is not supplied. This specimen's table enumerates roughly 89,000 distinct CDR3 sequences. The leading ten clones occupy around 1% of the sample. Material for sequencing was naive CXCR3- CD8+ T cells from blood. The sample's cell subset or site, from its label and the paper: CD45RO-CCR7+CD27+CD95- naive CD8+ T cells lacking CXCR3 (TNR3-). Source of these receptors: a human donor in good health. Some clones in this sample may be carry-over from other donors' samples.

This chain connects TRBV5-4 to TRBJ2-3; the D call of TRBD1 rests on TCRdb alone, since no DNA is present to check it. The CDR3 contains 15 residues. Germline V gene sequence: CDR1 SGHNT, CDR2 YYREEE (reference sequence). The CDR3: CASSWSGAREDTQYF. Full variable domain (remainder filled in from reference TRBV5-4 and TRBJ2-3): ETGVTQSPTHLIKTRGQQVTLRCSSQSGHNTVSWYQQALGQGPQFIFQYYREEENGRGNFPPRFSGLQFPNYSSELNVNALELDDSALYLCASSWSGAREDTQYFGPGTRLTVL.

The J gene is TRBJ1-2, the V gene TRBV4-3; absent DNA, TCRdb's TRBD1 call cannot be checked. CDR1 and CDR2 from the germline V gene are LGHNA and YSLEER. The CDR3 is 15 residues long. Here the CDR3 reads CASSQGGGSVYGYTF.

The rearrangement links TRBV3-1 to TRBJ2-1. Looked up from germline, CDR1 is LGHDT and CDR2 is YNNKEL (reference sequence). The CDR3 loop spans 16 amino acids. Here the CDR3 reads CASSQVWESSYNEQFF.

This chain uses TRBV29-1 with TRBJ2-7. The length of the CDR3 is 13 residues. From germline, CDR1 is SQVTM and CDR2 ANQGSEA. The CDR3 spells CSVEPEGSYEQYF.

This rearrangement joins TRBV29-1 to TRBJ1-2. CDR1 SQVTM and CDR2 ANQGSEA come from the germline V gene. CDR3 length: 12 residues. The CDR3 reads CSVEDGPRGYTF.

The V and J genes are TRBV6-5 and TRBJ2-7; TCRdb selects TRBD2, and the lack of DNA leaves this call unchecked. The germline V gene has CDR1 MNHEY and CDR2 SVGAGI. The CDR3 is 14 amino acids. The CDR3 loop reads CASSTLGSGYEQYF.

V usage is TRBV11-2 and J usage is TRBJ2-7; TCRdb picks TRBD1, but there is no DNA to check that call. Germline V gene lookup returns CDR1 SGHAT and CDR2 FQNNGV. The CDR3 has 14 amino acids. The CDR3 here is CASSLAAGGYEQYF.

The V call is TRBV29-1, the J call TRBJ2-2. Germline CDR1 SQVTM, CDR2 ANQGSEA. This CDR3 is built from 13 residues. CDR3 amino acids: CSARLANTGELFF.

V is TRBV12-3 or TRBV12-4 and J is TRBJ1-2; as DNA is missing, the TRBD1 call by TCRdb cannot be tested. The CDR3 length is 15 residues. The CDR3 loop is CATLRGGTDHYGYTF.

The CDR3 loop is CRARGGNTEAFF. The V gene is TRBV20-1, the J gene TRBJ1-1; TCRdb outputs TRBD1, but without DNA this stays unchecked. The germline gives CDR1 DFQATT, CDR2 SNEGSKA (reference sequence). The CDR3 has 12 amino acids.

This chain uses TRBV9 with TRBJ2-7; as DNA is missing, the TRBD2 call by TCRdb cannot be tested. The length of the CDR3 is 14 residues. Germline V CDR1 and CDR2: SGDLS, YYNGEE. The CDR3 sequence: CASSPGRGFDEQYF.

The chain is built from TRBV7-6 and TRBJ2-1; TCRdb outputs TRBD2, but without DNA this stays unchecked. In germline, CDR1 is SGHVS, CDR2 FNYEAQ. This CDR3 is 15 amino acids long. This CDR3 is CASSLGTSGSNEQFF.

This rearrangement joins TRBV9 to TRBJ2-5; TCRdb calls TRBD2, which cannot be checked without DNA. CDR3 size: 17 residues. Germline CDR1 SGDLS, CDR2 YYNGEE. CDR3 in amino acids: CASSEGLAGGPGETQYF. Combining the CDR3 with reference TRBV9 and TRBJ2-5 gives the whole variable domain DSGVTQTPKHLITATGQRVTLRCSPRSGDLSVYWYQQSLDQGLQFLIQYYNGEERAKGNILERFSAQQFPDLHSELNLSSLELGDSALYFCASSEGLAGGPGETQYFGPGTRLLVL.

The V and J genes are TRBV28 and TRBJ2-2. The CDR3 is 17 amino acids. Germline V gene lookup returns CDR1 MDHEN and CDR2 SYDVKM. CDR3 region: CASSSNVGTANTGELFF.

The CDR3 sequence: CASSVGAGNTEAFF. This chain uses TRBV9 with TRBJ1-1. The CDR3 spans 14 residues. The V gene's germline CDR1 is SGDLS and CDR2 YYNGEE.

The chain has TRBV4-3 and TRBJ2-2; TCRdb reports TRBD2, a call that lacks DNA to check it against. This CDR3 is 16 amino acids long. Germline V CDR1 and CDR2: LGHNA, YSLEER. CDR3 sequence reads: CASSQDRTSGVRELFF.

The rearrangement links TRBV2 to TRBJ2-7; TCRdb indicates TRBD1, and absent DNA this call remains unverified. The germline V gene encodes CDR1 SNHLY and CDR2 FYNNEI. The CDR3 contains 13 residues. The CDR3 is CASSHTGSSEQYF.

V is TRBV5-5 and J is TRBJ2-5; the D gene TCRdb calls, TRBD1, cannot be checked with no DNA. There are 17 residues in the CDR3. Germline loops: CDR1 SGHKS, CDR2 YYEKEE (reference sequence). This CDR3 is CASSLAGAGAYQETQYF.

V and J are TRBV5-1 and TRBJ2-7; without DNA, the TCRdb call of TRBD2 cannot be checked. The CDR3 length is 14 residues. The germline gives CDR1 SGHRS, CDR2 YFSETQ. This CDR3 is CASSPAADFYEQYF.

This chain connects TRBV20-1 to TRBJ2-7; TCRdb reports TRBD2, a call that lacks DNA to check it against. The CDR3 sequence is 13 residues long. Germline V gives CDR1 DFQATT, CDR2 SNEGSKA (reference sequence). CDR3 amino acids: CSASPLAAYEQYF.

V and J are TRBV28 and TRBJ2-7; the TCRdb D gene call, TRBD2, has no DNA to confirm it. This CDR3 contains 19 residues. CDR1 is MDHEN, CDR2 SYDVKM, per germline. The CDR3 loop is CASSSNSYRGLKSLYEQYF.

This chain's CDR3 is CSVEEGLAVQETQYF. The chain combines TRBV29-1 with TRBJ2-5; TCRdb outputs TRBD2, but without DNA this stays unchecked. Germline V gene lookup returns CDR1 SQVTM and CDR2 ANQGSEA. CDR3 length equals 15 residues.

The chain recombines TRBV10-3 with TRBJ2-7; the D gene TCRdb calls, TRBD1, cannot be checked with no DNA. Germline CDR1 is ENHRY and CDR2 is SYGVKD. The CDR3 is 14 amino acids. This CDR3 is CAIRPGHDYYEQYF.

The CDR3 sequence: CASSMGGGYTF. The gene calls are TRBV7-8 and TRBJ1-2; TCRdb selects TRBD1, and the lack of DNA leaves this call unchecked. The V gene's germline CDR1 is SGHVS and CDR2 FQNEAQ. This CDR3 comprises 11 residues.

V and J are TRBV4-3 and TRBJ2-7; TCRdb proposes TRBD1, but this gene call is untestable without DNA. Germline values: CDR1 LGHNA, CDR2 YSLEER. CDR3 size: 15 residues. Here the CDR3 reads CASSHNGWDNGEQYF.

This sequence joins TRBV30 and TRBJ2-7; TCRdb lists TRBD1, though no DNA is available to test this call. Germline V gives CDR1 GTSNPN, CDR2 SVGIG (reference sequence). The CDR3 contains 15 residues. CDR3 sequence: CAWTRRGQGKYEQYF.

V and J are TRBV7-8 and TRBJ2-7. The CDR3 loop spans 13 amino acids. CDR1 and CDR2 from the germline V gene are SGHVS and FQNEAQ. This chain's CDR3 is CASSLSPFYEQYF.

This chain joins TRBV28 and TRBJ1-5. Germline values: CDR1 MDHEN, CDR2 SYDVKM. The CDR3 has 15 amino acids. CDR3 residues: CASTAGIDSNQPQHF.

CDR3 in amino acids: CASSLGSTEAFF. The chain uses TRBV12-3 or TRBV12-4 and TRBJ1-1. The CDR3 spans 12 residues.

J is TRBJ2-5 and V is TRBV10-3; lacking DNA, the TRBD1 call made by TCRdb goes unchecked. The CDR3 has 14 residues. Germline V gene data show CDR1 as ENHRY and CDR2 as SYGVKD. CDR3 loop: CAISEPRGQETQYF.

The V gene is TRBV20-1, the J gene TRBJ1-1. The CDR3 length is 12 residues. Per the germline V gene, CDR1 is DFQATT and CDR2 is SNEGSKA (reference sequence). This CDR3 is CSAIIEALEAFF.